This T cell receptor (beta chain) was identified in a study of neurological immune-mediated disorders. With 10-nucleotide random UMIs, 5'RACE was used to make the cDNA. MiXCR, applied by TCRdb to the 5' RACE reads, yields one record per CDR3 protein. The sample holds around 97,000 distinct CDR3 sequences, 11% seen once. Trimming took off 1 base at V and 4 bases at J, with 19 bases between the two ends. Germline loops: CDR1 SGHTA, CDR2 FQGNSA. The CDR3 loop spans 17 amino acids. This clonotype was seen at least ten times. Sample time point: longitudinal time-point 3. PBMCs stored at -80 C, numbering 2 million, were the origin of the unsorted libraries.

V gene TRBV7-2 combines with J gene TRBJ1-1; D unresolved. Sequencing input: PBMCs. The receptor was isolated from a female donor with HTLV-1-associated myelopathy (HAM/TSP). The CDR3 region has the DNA TGTGCCAGCAGCTTAGTACACCGGCCGAAGTTGGGCACTGAAGCTTTCTTT. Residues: CASSLVHRPKLGTEAFF.